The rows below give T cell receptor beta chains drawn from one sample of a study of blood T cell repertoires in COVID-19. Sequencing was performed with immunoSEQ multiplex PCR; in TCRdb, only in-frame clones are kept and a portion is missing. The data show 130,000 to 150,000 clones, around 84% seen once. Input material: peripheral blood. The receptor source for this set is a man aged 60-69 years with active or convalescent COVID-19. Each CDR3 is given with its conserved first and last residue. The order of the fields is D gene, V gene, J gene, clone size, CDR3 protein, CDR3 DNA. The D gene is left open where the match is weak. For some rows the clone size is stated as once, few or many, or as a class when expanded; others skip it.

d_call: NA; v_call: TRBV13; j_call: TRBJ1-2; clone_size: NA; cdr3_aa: CASSRTDRAGGYTF; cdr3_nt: TGTGCCAGCAGCCGAACGGACAGAGCTGGTGGCTACACCTTC
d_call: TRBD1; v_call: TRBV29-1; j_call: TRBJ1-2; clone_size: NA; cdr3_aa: CSVTGGSYGYTF; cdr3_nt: TGCAGCGTGACAGGGGGATCCTATGGCTACACCTTC
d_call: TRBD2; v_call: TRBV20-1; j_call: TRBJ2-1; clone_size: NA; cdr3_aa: CSASESSGRGAEQFF; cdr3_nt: TGCAGTGCTAGTGAGTCTAGCGGGAGAGGGGCTGAGCAGTTCTTC
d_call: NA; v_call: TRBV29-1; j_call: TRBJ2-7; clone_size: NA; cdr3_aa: CSVRARSTPEQYF; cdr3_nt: TGCAGCGTGAGGGCCCGATCGACCCCCGAGCAGTACTTC
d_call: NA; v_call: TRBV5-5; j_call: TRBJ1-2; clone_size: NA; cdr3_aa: CASSLLNYGYTF; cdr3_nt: TGTGCCAGCAGCTTGCTAAACTATGGCTACACCTTC
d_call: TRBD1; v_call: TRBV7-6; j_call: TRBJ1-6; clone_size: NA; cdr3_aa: CASSLKGGQGISPLHF; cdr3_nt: TGTGCCAGCAGCTTAAAGGGGGGACAGGGTATTTCACCCCTCCACTTT
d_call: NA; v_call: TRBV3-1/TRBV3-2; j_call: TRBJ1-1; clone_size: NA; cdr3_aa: CASSQEGGGVDTEAFF; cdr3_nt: TGTGCCAGCAGCCAAGAAGGGGGGGGCGTCGACACTGAAGCTTTCTTT
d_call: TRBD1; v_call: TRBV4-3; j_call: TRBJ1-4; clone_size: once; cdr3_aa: CASSQDLGGANEKLFF; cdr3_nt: TGCGCCAGCAGCCAAGATCTAGGGGGCGCGAATGAAAAACTGTTTTTT